Listed below are T cell receptor beta chains from one sample, sequenced in a study of PD-1 blockade in classical Hodgkin lymphoma. The method was immunoSEQ multiplex PCR; TCRdb's version includes in-frame clones alone and lacks a portion of them. The sample yields approximately 160,000 clones, under 85% seen once. This material consisted of peripheral blood mononuclear cells (PBMCs), taken before the second cycle of nivolumab. The receptors originated from a human donor with classical Hodgkin lymphoma. CDR3s include the opening cysteine and the closing phenylalanine or tryptophan. The order of the fields is D gene, clone size, V gene, J gene, CDR3 protein, CDR3 DNA. The D gene is left open where the match is weak. Part of the rows lack a size; the others show once, few, many or a class for expanded clones.

.	.	TRBV5-1	TRBJ2-7	CASRRTFEADEQYF	TGCGCCAGCAGACGGACTTTCGAAGCGGACGAGCAGTACTTC
TRBD1	.	TRBV5-1	TRBJ2-7	CASSFTGVGLSYEQYF	TGCGCCAGCAGCTTTACAGGGGTTGGGCTTTCCTACGAGCAGTACTTC
.	.	TRBV19	TRBJ2-3	CASSRLRGAPSTDTQYF	TGTGCCAGTAGTAGGTTGAGGGGGGCACCTAGCACAGATACGCAGTATTTT
TRBD1	once	TRBV19	TRBJ2-1	CASSIRGDRANEQFF	TGTGCCAGTAGTATACGGGGGGACAGGGCAAACGAGCAGTTCTTC
.	few	TRBV7-9	TRBJ1-4	CASSSMITNEKLFF	TGTGCCAGCAGCTCAATGATCACTAATGAAAAACTGTTTTTT
.	.	TRBV6-5	TRBJ1-6	CATRTSPNSPLHF	TGTGCCACCCGGACAAGTCCAAATTCACCCCTCCACTTT
TRBD2	.	TRBV19	TRBJ2-6	CASSTGTSGGATGANVLTF	TGTGCCAGTAGTACTGGGACTAGCGGGGGGGCGACTGGGGCCAACGTCCTGACTTTC
.	once	TRBV5-1	TRBJ1-4	CASSPVGTNEKLFF	TGCGCCAGCAGCCCCGTTGGCACTAATGAAAAACTGTTTTTT
.	.	TRBV5-5	TRBJ1-3	CASSFTTPALGNTIYF	TGTGCCAGCAGCTTCACGACCCCTGCGCTTGGAAACACCATATATTTT
.	.	TRBV21-1	TRBJ2-7	CASSPRGQGNEQYF	TGTGCCAGCAGCCCCCGGGGACAGGGGAACGAGCAGTACTTC
TRBD2	.	TRBV6-1	TRBJ2-1	CASSGAGGLYNEQFF	TGTGCCAGCAGTGGAGCGGGGGGGCTTTACAATGAGCAGTTCTTC
TRBD1	.	TRBV7-3	TRBJ2-7	CASSFRQGHEQYF	TGTGCCAGCAGCTTCAGACAGGGCCACGAGCAGTACTTC
.	.	TRBV7-6	TRBJ2-2	CASSLDWTGELFF	TGTGCCAGCAGCTTAGATTGGACCGGGGAGCTGTTTTTT
.	.	TRBV19	TRBJ1-5	CATSGTTDGGQPQHF	TGTGCCACCTCCGGGACAACTGACGGGGGGCAGCCCCAGCATTTT
.	.	TRBV11-2	TRBJ2-3	CASSLAVGLVTQYF	TGTGCCAGCAGCTTAGCCGTTGGGTTGGTTACGCAGTATTTT
.	.	TRBV6-5	TRBJ2-5	CASMRAQLETQYF	TGTGCCAGCATGCGGGCACAGCTAGAGACCCAGTACTTC
.	.	TRBV7-3	TRBJ2-3	CASSLEGGGYPDTQYF	TGTGCCAGCAGCTTAGAGGGTGGGGGATACCCAGATACGCAGTATTTT
.	few	TRBV5-6	TRBJ2-1	CASSLGRGNEQFF	TGTGCCAGCAGCTTGGGGCGGGGTAATGAGCAGTTCTTC
TRBD1	.	TRBV18	TRBJ1-2	CASSDRVGYTF	TGTGCCAGCTCTGACAGGGTTGGCTACACCTTC
.	.	TRBV5-6	TRBJ1-2	CASSASGGYTF	TGTGCCAGCAGCGCTAGTGGGGGCTACACCTTC
TRBD1	few	TRBV30	TRBJ1-4	CAFSRQGPNEKLFF	TGTGCCTTCTCCCGACAGGGGCCTAATGAAAAACTGTTTTTT
.	.	TRBV10-3	TRBJ1-1	CAISERENTEAFF	TGTGCCATCAGTGAAAGGGAGAACACTGAAGCTTTCTTT
.	.	TRBV5-4	TRBJ1-1	CASSQQVWGNTEAFF	TGTGCCAGCAGCCAACAGGTTTGGGGGAACACTGAAGCTTTCTTT
TRBD2	.	TRBV25-1	TRBJ2-1	CASSDLGGSEVTFF	TGTGCCAGCAGTGACCTGGGGGGGTCCGAGGTTACGTTCTTC
.	few	TRBV4-1	TRBJ1-2	CASSQEDNYGYTF	TGCGCCAGCAGCCAAGAGGACAACTATGGCTACACCTTC
.	few	TRBV6-5	TRBJ2-4	CAGGGGGNIQYF	TGTGCCGGCGGGGGAGGGGGAAACATTCAGTACTTC
.	.	TRBV19	TRBJ1-2	CASSIPINQGLDGYTF	TGTGCCAGTAGTATCCCAATAAATCAGGGATTAGATGGCTACACCTTC
.	.	TRBV6-5	TRBJ2-5	CASSHRDRETQYF	TGTGCCAGCAGTCACAGGGATCGAGAGACCCAGTACTTC
.	once	TRBV2	TRBJ2-7	CASSTPGGAFEQYF	TGTGCCAGCAGTACTCCAGGTGGAGCCTTCGAGCAGTACTTC
TRBD1	once	TRBV6-5	TRBJ2-7	CASSYSRGQGFYEQYF	TGTGCCAGCAGTTACTCGCGAGGACAGGGGTTCTACGAGCAGTACTTC
TRBD2	once	TRBV28	TRBJ2-3	CASSSTSGLAPSTDTQYF	TGTGCCAGCAGTTCAACTAGCGGGCTGGCCCCCTCCACAGATACGCAGTATTTT
.	.	TRBV6-1	TRBJ1-1	CASRGARTEAFF	TGTGCCAGTAGGGGGGCGCGGACTGAAGCTTTCTTT
TRBD1	.	TRBV28	TRBJ1-5	CASFGQGGQPQHF	TGTGCCAGCTTTGGACAGGGGGGTCAGCCCCAGCATTTT
.	.	TRBV5-6	TRBJ1-5	CASSLAGFQPQHF	TGTGCCAGCAGCTTGGCAGGGTTTCAGCCCCAGCATTTT
.	.	TRBV29-1	TRBJ2-7	CSVEDPRNYEQYF	TGCAGCGTTGAAGACCCGAGGAACTACGAGCAGTACTTC
.	.	TRBV1	TRBJ2-3	CTSSQDRGTRRAERGF	TGCACCAGCAGCCAAGATCGGGGTACTAGGAGGGCCGAACGGGGTTTT
.	.	TRBV12-5	TRBJ2-7	CASGWGAGTPYEQYF	TGTGCTAGTGGTTGGGGGGCCGGGACCCCCTACGAGCAGTACTTC
.	.	TRBV2	TRBJ1-1	CASSEVGRITEAFF	TGTGCCAGCAGTGAAGTGGGGCGGATCACTGAAGCTTTCTTT
TRBD1	.	TRBV2	TRBJ1-2	CASSFDRGGGYTF	TGTGCCAGCAGCTTCGACAGGGGAGGGGGCTACACCTTC
TRBD1	.	TRBV6-1	TRBJ1-5	CASNWDRDVQPQHF	TGTGCCAGCAACTGGGACAGGGACGTTCAGCCCCAGCATTTT